A single sample gave rise to the 16 T cell receptor beta chains below, sequenced in a study of vaccination effects on CD4 cells after COVID-19 (dated by TCRdb to 2021 to 2024). The method was the immunoSEQ multiplex PCR assay. The table was pulled from immuneACCESS by TCRdb, which kept in-frame rearrangements only. Such tables lose some clones; where checked, under half of the loss comes from unresolved V genes, and the rest has no known cause. In all, the sample holds approximately 26,000 clones, and roughly three quarters of those were seen once. The ten largest clones represent over 8% of the sample. These receptors lack a known antigen. The ViraFEST assay stimulated PBMC with viral peptide pools and then used TCR sequencing to identify antigen-specific CD4+ T cell clonotypes by expansion. After more than 9 days of culture, CD4+ T cells were isolated with the EasySep CD4+ T cell isolation kit. Each participant received two doses of an mRNA SARS-CoV-2 vaccine, either BNT162b2 or mRNA-1273.

The sample here was CD4+ T cells from PBMCs cultured with SARS-CoV-2 spike peptides, taken after COVID-19 vaccination. The cell subset or site label, as the study defines it: SARS-CoV-2 spike overlapping peptide pool stimulation. The receptor source for this set is a human donor who received a COVID-19 vaccine.

The V call is TRBV5-1, the J call TRBJ2-5, with a tentative D call TRBD1 (6 bases). The CDR3 has 13 amino acids. Trimming shortened V by 2 bases and J by 5 bases, and 10 bases separated the two germline ends. Germline V CDR1 and CDR2: SGHRS, YFSETQ. The chain's CDR3 is CASSFRGWETQYF. The DNA of the CDR3 is TGCGCCAGCAGCTTCAGGGGCTGGGAGACCCAGTACTTC.

Written as DNA, the CDR3 is TGTGCCAGCAGTTACTCGATGGGGCGGGATGAAAAACTGTTTTTT. This codes for CASSYSMGRDEKLFF. The chain recombines TRBV6-5 with TRBJ1-4, with D tentatively TRBD1 (5 bases). Germline CDR1 reads MNHEY; CDR2 reads SVGAGI. The length of the CDR3 is 15 residues. Between the trimmed V and J ends, which lost 0 bases and 6 bases, there was a span of 11 bases.

The table lists this clone with a few counts. The rearrangement joins TRBV10-3 to TRBJ1-5, with TRBD1 as a possible D gene (6 bases). Germline loops: CDR1 ENHRY, CDR2 SYGVKD. The CDR3 extends over 14 amino acids. The V end was cut by 7 bases, the J end by 3 bases, with 13 bases between. The CDR3 sequence is CAITGDRFNQPQHF. CDR3 nucleotide sequence: TGTGCCATCACTGGCGACAGGTTCAATCAGCCCCAGCATTTT.

The chain has TRBV6-5 and TRBJ2-7, with TRBD2 matching over 13 bases. This CDR3 has 15 amino acids. The V and J ends lost 6 bases and 6 bases, in that order; junction bases with no gene match: 8. Looked up from germline, CDR1 is MNHEY and CDR2 is SVGAGI. The CDR3 region is CASSGLAGAGREQYF. As DNA, the CDR3 is TGTGCCAGCAGCGGACTAGCGGGAGCTGGACGCGAGCAGTACTTC.

This chain connects TRBV5-5 to TRBJ2-7, with unresolved D. V was shortened by 4 bases and J by 6 bases, with 17 bases between the two germline ends. The germline gives CDR1 SGHKS, CDR2 YYEKEE (reference sequence). The length of the CDR3 is 14 residues. CDR3 nucleotide sequence: TGTGCCAGCAGCCGGGCTGGCGGATTAATCGAGCAGTACTTC. This translates into CASSRAGGLIEQYF.

There are a few counts of this clone. This chain uses TRBV5-5 with TRBJ2-2, with a possible D match to TRBD2 (6 bases). Trimming removed 4 bases from V and 2 bases from J, with 15 bases in between. Germline loops: CDR1 SGHKS, CDR2 YYEKEE (reference sequence). CDR3 length: 16 amino acids. The DNA for the CDR3 is TGTGCCAGCAGCCCCCTAGGCGGGGTAAACACCGGGGAGCTGTTTTTT. This encodes CASSPLGGVNTGELFF.

The chain links TRBV5-1 to TRBJ1-1, with 8 bases lining up with TRBD1. Losses at the gene ends were 4 bases for V and 6 bases for J; bases not matched to a gene: 8. The germline gives CDR1 SGHRS, CDR2 YFSETQ. The CDR3 is made up of 14 amino acids. The CDR3 DNA sequence: TGCGCCAGCAGCCCGAGGACAGGGACGCCTGAAGCTTTCTTT. It specifies CASSPRTGTPEAFF.

The chain uses TRBV3-1 (or the pseudogene TRBV3-2) and TRBJ2-3; 7 positions agree with TRBD2. Germline trimming cut 0 bases from V and 1 base from J; bases unmatched to any gene: 4. This CDR3 comprises 16 residues. Germline CDR1 is LGHDT and CDR2 is YNNKEL (reference sequence). CDR3 nucleotide sequence: TGTGCCAGCAGCCAAGAAAGACTAGCCCGCACAGATACGCAGTATTTT. As protein: CASSQERLARTDTQYF.

CDR3 nucleotide sequence: TGTGCCAGCAGCTTAACACTTCCCGGGACCCAAGAGACCCAGTACTTC. Amino acids: CASSLTLPGTQETQYF. J is TRBJ2-5 and V is TRBV11-3; possibly TRBD1 or TRBD2 for D (5 bases each). The CDR3 covers 16 residues. Between the trimmed V and J ends, which lost 2 bases and 1 base, there was a span of 14 bases. Germline assignment: CDR1 SGHNT and CDR2 YENEEA.

The chain couples TRBV10-3 to TRBJ2-5, with TRBD2 identical over 15 bases. The V segment lost 2 bases and the J segment 0 bases; nucleotides outside the gene matches: 7. In germline, CDR1 is ENHRY, CDR2 SYGVKD. CDR3 length: 19 residues. CDR3 amino acids: CAISEPGLAGGWYQETQYF. DNA for the CDR3: TGTGCCATCAGTGAGCCGGGACTAGCGGGGGGCTGGTACCAAGAGACCCAGTACTTC.

This chain connects TRBV14 to TRBJ2-1; 9 bases are shared with TRBD1. V shed 0 bases, J shed 5 bases, and the junction held 5 bases outside the gene matches. The V gene's germline CDR1 is SGHDN and CDR2 FVKESK. CDR3 length: 16 amino acids. CDR3 in amino acids: CASSQEPGQGDNEQFF. The CDR3 DNA is TGTGCCAGCAGCCAAGAGCCGGGACAGGGAGACAATGAGCAGTTCTTC.

This rearrangement joins TRBV19 to TRBJ2-7, with TRBD1 matching 7 bases. This CDR3 has 16 residues. V was clipped by 5 bases and J by 1 base; unmatched bases: 11. Looked up from germline, CDR1 is LNHDA and CDR2 is SQIVND (reference sequence). The CDR3: CASSPPRQGRSYEQYF. The CDR3 region has the DNA TGTGCCAGTAGTCCCCCAAGACAGGGCCGGTCCTACGAGCAGTACTTC.

V gene TRBV11-2 combines with J gene TRBJ1-1; D remains unclear. The CDR3 loop spans 15 amino acids. From germline, CDR1 is SGHAT and CDR2 FQNNGV. V was shortened by 3 bases and J by 0 bases, with 11 bases between the two germline ends. DNA of the CDR3: TGTGCCAGCAGCTTCGGCCCGCTAATGAACACTGAAGCTTTCTTT. It is translated as CASSFGPLMNTEAFF.

This clone was recorded once. The chain recombines TRBV29-1 with TRBJ2-1; no definite D call. This CDR3 comprises 12 residues. V lost 3 bases and J lost 3, with 6 bases in between. Germline V lookup: CDR1 SQVTM, CDR2 ANQGSEA. CDR3 DNA: TGCAGCGTTGATGGCGGCTACAATGAGCAGTTCTTC. This sequence encodes CSVDGGYNEQFF.

V usage is TRBV5-1 and J usage is TRBJ2-3; D remains ambiguous. CDR3 length: 13 residues. Germline V CDR1 and CDR2: SGHRS, YFSETQ. The V end was cut by 3 bases, the J end by 5 bases, with 10 bases between. The CDR3 here is CASSYVLGDTQYF. As DNA, the CDR3 is TGCGCCAGCAGCTACGTCCTAGGAGATACGCAGTATTTT. The variable domain in full, completed from reference TRBV5-1 and TRBJ2-3, reads KAGVTQTPRYLIKTRGQQVTLSCSPISGHRSVSWYQQTPGQGLQFLFEYFSETQRNKGNFPGRFSGRQFSNSRSEMNVSTLELGDSALYLCASSYVLGDTQYFGPGTRLTVL.

The rearrangement joins TRBV29-1 to TRBJ2-7; D gene unclear. The ends were cut back, 3 bases at V and 7 bases at J, with 10 bases in the middle. This CDR3 has 11 residues. Germline values: CDR1 SQVTM, CDR2 ANQGSEA. The CDR3 loop is CSVEILREQYF. The CDR3 DNA follows: TGCAGCGTTGAGATTTTGCGGGAGCAGTACTTC.